This T cell receptor (beta chain) was identified during a study of monozygotic twins with inflammatory bowel disease. Study-level points and caveats: Healthy co-twins had higher TCRbeta inverse Simpson diversity than their IBD twins.

Turning to this clonotype: What it binds is not known.

Added by template switching were UMIs that each held a 6-nucleotide sample barcode. With the 5' RACE reads reprocessed, TCRdb shows one record per CDR3 protein and no DNA. The listing contains about 450,000 distinct CDR3 sequences. The CDR3 has 12 residues. The V gene's germline CDR1 is SGHTA and CDR2 FQGTGA. This sequence was found in a human donor with ulcerative colitis or Crohn's disease, or a healthy co-twin of an affected twin (not recorded which). The chain couples TRBV7-3 to TRBJ2-2; with no DNA, the TCRdb D assignment of TRBD1 cannot be verified. Specimen: blood. The CDR3 loop reads CASGGANGELFF.